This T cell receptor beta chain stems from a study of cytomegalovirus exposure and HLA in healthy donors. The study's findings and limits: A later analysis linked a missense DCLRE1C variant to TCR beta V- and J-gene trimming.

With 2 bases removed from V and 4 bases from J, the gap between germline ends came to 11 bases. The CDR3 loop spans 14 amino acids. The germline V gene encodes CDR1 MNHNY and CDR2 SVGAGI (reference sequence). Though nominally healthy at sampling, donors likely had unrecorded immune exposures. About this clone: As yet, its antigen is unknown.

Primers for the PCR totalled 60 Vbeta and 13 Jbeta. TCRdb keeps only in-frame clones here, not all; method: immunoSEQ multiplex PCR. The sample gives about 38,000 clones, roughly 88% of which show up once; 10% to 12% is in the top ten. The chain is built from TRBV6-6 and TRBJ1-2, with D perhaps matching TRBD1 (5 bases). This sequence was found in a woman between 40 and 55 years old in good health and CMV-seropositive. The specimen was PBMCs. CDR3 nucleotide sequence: TGTGCCAGCAGTTACGGGGCTGATTTCTATGGCTACACCTTC. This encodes CASSYGADFYGYTF.